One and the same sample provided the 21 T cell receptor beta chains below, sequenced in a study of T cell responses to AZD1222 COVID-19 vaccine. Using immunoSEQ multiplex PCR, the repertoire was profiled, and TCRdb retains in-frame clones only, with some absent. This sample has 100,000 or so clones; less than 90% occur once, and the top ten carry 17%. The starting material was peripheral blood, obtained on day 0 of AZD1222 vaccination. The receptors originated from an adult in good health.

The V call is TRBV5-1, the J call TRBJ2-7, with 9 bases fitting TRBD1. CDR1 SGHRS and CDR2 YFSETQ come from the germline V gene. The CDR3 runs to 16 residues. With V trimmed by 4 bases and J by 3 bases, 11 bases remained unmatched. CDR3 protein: CASSPPGQGLLYEQYF. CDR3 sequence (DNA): TGCGCCAGCAGCCCCCCGGGACAGGGTCTTCTCTACGAGCAGTACTTC.

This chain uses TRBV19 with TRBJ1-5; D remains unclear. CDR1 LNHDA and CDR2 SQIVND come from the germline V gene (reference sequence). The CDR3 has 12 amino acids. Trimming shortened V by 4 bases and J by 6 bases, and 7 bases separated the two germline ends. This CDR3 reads CASSTQVQPQHF. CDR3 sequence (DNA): TGTGCCAGTAGTACCCAGGTTCAGCCCCAGCATTTT. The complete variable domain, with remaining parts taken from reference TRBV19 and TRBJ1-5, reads DGGITQSPKYLFRKEGQNVTLSCEQNLNHDAMYWYRQDPGQGLRLIYYSQIVNDFQKGDIAEGYSVSREKKESFPLTVTSAQKNPTAFYLCASSTQVQPQHFGDGTRLSIL.

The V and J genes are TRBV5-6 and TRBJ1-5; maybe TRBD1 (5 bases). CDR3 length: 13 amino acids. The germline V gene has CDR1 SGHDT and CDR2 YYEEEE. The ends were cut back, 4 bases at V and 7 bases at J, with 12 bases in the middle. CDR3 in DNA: TGTGCCAGCAGCAAAGAAACAGGACAGCCCCAGCATTTT. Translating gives CASSKETGQPQHF.

Here the CDR3 DNA reads TGTGCCAGCAGCCCGAGCGGGACTTCACCCCTCCACTTT. Protein product: CASSPSGTSPLHF. V is TRBV5-8 and J is TRBJ1-6; D may be TRBD1 (5 bases). V lost 4 bases and J 9 bases, leaving 11 bases between the germline ends. The length of the CDR3 is 13 residues. The germline V gene has CDR1 SGHTS and CDR2 YDEGEE.

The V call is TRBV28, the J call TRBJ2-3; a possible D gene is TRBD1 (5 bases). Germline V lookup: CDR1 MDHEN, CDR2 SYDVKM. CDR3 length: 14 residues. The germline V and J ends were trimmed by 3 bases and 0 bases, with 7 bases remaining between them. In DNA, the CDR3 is TGTGCCAGCAGTTTGGGGCTTAGCACAGATACGCAGTATTTT. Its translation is CASSLGLSTDTQYF.

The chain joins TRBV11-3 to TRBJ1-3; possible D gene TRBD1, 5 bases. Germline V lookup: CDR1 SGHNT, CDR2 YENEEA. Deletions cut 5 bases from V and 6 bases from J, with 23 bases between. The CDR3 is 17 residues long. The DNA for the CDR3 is TGTGCCAGCAGCCTTAGGTTCTATGGGGCCGGAGCAAACACCATATATTTT. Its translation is CASSLRFYGAGANTIYF. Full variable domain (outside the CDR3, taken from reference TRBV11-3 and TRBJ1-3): EAGVVQSPRYKIIEKKQPVAFWCNPISGHNTLYWYLQNLGQGPELLIRYENEEAVDDSQLPKDRFSAERLKGVDSTLKIQPAELGDSAVYLCASSLRFYGAGANTIYFGEGSWLTVV.

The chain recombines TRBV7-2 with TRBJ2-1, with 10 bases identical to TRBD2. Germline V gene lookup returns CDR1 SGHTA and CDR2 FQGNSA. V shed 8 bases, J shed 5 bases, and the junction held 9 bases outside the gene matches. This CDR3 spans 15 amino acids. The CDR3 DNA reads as TGTGCCAGCGGGAGGGGGACTAGCGTTAACAATGAGCAGTTCTTC. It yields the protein CASGRGTSVNNEQFF.

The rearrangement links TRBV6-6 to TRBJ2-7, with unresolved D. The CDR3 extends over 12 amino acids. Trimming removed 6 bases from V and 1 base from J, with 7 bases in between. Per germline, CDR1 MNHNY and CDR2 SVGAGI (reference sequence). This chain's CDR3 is CASRSGSYEQYV. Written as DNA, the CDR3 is TGTGCCAGCAGATCCGGATCCTACGAGCAGTACGTC.

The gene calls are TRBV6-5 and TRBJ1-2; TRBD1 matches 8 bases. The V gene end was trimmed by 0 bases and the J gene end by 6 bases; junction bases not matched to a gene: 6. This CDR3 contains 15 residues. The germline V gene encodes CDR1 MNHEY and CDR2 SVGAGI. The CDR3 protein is CASSYSNRGTNGYTF. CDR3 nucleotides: TGTGCCAGCAGTTACTCGAACAGGGGGACGAATGGCTACACCTTC.

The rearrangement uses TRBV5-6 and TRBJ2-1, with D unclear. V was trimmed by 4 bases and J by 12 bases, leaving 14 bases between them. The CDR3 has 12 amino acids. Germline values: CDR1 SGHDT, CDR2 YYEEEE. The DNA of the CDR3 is TGTGCCAGCAGCGCGTTTGTTCAAGGGCAGTTCTTC. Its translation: CASSAFVQGQFF.

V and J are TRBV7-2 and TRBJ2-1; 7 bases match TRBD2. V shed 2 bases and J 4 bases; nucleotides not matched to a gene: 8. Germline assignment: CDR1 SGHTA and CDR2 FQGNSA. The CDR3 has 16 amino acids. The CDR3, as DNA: TGTGCCAGCAGCTTAAATACGGGAGGATTGTACAATGAGCAGTTCTTC. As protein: CASSLNTGGLYNEQFF.

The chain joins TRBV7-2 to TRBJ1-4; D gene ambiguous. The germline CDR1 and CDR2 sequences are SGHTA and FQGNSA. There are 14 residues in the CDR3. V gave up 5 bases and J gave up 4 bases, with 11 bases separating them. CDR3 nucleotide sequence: TGTGCCAGCAGCCCGCGGACCGGTAATGAAAAACTGTTTTTT. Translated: CASSPRTGNEKLFF.

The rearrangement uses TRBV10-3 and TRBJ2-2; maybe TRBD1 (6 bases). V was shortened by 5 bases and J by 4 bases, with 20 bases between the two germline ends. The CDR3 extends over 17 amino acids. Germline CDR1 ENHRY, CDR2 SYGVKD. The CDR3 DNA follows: TGTGCCATCAGTAGCCCTGGACAGATCCTTCTCACCGGGGAGCTGTTTTTT. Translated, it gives CAISSPGQILLTGELFF.

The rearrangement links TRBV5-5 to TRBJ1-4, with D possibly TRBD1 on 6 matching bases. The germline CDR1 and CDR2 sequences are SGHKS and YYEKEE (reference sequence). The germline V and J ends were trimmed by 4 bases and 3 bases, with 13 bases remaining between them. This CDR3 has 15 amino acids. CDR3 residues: CASSTSTGSNEKLFF. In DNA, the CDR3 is TGTGCCAGCAGCACATCAACAGGGTCTAATGAAAAACTGTTTTTT.

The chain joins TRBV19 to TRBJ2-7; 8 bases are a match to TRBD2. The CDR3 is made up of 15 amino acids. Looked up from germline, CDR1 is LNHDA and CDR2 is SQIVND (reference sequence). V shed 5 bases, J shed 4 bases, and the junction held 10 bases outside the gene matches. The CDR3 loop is CASSLQSGGVYEQYF. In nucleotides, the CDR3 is TGTGCCAGTAGTCTCCAGTCGGGGGGGGTGTACGAGCAGTACTTC.

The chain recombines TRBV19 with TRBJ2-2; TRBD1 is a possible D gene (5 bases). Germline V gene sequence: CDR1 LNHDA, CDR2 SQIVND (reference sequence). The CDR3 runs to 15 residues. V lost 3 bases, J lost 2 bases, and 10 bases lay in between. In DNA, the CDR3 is TGTGCCAGTAGTATGGGGCTCCTAAACACCGGGGAGCTGTTTTTT. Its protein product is CASSMGLLNTGELFF.

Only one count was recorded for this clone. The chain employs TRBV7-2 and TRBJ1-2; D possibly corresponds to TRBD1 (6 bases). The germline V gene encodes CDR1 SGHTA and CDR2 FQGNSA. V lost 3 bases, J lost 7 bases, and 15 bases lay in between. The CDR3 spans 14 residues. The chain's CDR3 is CASSLTTQGGGYTF. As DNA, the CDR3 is TGTGCCAGCAGCTTGACAACACAGGGTGGTGGCTACACCTTC.

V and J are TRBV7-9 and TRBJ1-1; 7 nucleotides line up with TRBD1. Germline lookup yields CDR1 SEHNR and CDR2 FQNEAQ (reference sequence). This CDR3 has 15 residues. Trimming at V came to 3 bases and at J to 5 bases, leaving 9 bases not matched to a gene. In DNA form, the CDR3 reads TGTGCCAGCAGCTTCAGGACAGGTCAGGGGACTGAAGCTTTCTTT. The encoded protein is CASSFRTGQGTEAFF.

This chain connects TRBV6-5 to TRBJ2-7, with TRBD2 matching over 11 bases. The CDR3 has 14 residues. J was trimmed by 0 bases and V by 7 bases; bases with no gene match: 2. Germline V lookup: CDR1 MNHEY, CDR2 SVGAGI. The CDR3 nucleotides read TGTGCCAGCAAGGGGACTAGCGGCTCCTACGAGCAGTACGTC. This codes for CASKGTSGSYEQYV.

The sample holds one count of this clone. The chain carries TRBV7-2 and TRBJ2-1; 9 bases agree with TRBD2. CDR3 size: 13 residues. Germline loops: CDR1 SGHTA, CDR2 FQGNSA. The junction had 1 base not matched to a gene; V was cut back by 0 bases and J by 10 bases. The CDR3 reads CASSLALAGEQFF. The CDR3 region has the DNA TGTGCCAGCAGCTTAGCGCTAGCGGGAGAGCAGTTCTTC. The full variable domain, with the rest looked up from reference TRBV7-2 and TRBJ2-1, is GAGVSQSPSNKVTEKGKDVELRCDPISGHTALYWYRQSLGQGLEFLIYFQGNSAPDKSGLPSDRFSAERTGGSVSTLTIQRTQQEDSAVYLCASSLALAGEQFFGPGTRLTVL.

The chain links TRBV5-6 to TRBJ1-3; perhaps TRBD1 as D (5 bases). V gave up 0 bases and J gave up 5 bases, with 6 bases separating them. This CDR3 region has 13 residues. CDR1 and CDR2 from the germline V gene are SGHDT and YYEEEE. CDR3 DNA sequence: TGTGCCAGCAGCTTGGGGGGCCGAAACACCATATATTTT. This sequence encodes CASSLGGRNTIYF.